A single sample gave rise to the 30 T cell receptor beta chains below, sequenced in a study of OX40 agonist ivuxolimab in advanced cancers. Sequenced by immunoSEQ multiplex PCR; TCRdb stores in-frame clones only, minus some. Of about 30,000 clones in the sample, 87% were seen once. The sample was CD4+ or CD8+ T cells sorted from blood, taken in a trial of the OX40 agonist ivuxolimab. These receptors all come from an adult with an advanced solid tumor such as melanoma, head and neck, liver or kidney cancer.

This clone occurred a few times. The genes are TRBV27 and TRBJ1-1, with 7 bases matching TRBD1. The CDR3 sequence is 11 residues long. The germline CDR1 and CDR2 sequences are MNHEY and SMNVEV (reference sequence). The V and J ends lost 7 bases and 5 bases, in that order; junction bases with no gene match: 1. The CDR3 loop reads CASNRGTEAFF. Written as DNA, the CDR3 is TGTGCCAGCAACAGGGGTACTGAAGCTTTCTTT.

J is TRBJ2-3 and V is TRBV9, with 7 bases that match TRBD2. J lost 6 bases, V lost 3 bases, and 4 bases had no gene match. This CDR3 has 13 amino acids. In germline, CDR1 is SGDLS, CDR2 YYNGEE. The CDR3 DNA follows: TGTGCCAGCAGCGCCGCGGGGGAGGATACGCAGTATTTT. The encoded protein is CASSAAGEDTQYF. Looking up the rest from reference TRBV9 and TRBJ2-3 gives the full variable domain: DSGVTQTPKHLITATGQRVTLRCSPRSGDLSVYWYQQSLDQGLQFLIQYYNGEERAKGNILERFSAQQFPDLHSELNLSSLELGDSALYFCASSAAGEDTQYFGPGTRLTVL.

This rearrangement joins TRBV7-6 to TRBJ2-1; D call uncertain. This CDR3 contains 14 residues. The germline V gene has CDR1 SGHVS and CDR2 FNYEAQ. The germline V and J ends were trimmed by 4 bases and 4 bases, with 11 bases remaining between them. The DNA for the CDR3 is TGTGCCAGCAGCTCCCTAGGAGCGTACAATGAGCAGTTCTTC. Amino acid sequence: CASSSLGAYNEQFF.

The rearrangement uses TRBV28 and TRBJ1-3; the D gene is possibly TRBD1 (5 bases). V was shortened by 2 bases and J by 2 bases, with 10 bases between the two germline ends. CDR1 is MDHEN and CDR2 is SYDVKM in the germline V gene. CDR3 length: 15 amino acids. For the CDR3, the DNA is TGTGCCAGCAGTTTAACCGGCAGGGCTGGAAACACCATATATTTT. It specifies CASSLTGRAGNTIYF.

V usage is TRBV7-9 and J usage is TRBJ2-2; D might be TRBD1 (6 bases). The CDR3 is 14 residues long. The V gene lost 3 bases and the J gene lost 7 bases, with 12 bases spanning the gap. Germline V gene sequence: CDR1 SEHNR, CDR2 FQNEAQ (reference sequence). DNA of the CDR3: TGTGCCAGCAGCTTTCAGGGGAAACGCGGGGAGCTGTTTTTT. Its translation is CASSFQGKRGELFF.

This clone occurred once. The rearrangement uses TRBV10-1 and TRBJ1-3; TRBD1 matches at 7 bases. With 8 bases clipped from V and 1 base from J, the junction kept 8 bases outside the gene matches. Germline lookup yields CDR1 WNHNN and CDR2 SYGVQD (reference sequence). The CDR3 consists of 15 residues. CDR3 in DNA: TGCGCCAGCTCCGGGACAGCTACGTCTGGAAACACCATATATTTT. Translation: CASSGTATSGNTIYF.

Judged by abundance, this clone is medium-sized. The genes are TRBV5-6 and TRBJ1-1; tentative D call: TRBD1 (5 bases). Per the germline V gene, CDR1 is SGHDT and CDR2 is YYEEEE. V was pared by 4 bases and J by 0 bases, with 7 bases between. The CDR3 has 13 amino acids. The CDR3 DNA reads TGTGCCAGCAGCGCGGGGGTGAACACTGAAGCTTTCTTT. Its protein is CASSAGVNTEAFF. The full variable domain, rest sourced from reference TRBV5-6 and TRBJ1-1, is DAGVTQSPTHLIKTRGQQVTLRCSPKSGHDTVSWYQQALGQGPQFIFQYYEEEERQRGNFPDRFSGHQFPNYSSELNVNALLLGDSALYLCASSAGVNTEAFFGQGTRLTVV.

The CDR3 is CASSLISGVATGELFF. CDR3 DNA sequence: TGTGCCAGCAGTTTAATAAGCGGGGTCGCGACCGGGGAGCTGTTTTTT. V and J are TRBV28 and TRBJ2-2, with TRBD2 identical over 7 bases. Trimming cost V 2 bases and J 5 bases; bases outside gene matches: 8. This CDR3 region has 16 residues. Germline lookup yields CDR1 MDHEN and CDR2 SYDVKM.

CDR3 nucleotides: TGTGCCAGCAGCGTAGGGTTAGGAGGGGGAACTAGCACAGATACGCAGTATTTT. It yields the protein CASSVGLGGGTSTDTQYF. The rearrangement links TRBV9 to TRBJ2-3; TRBD1 or TRBD2 may be the D gene (6 bases each). The CDR3 loop spans 18 amino acids. CDR1 and CDR2 from the germline V gene are SGDLS and YYNGEE. Trimming removed 0 bases at V and 0 bases at J, with 17 bases between.

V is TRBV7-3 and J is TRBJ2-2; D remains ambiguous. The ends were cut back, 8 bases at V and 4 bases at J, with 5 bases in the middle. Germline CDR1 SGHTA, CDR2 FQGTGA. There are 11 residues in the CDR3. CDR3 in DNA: TGTGCCAGCGATCTCACCGGGGAGCTGTTTTTT. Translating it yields CASDLTGELFF.

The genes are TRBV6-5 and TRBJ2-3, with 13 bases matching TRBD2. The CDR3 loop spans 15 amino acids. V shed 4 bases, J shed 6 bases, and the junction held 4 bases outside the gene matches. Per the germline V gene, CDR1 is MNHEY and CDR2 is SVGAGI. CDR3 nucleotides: TGTGCCAGCAGTTCGGGACTAGCGGGATCTGATACGCAGTATTTT. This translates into CASSSGLAGSDTQYF.

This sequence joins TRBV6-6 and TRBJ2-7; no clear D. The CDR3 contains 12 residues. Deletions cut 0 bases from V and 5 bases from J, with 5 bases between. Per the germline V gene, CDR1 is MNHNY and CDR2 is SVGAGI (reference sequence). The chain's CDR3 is CASSYSYNEQYF. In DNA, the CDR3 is TGTGCCAGCAGTTACTCATACAACGAGCAGTACTTC.

CDR3 loop: CTSSQDEAGMNTGELFF. CDR3 in DNA: TGCACCAGCAGCCAAGATGAAGCGGGAATGAACACCGGGGAGCTGTTTTTT. The chain links TRBV1 to TRBJ2-2; TRBD2 is taken as the D call from the table, unchecked against the DNA. TRBV1 is listed as a pseudogene. The CDR3 runs 17 residues.

CDR3 amino acids: CASSYTGTGWYEQFF. CDR3 DNA sequence: TGTGCCAGCAGCTATACCGGGACAGGGTGGTATGAGCAGTTCTTC. The chain links TRBV27 to TRBJ2-1, with 9 bases aligning to TRBD1. Germline assignment: CDR1 MNHEY and CDR2 SMNVEV (reference sequence). The J segment lost 8 bases and the V segment lost 6 bases, leaving 11 bases of the junction unmatched. This CDR3 comprises 15 residues.

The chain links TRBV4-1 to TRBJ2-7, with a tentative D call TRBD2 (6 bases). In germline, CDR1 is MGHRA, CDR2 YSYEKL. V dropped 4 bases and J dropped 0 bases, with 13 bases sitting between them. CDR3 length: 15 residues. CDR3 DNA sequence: TGCGCCAGCAGCCCCGGAGGGATACTCTCCTACGAGCAGTACTTC. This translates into CASSPGGILSYEQYF.

The CDR3 protein is CASSPNPDRAFWETQYF. CDR3 DNA: TGTGCCAGCAGTCCTAACCCGGACAGGGCCTTTTGGGAGACCCAGTACTTC. V is TRBV28 and J is TRBJ2-5; 8 positions match TRBD1. The V segment lost 5 bases and the J segment 5 bases; nucleotides outside the gene matches: 16. The CDR3 has 17 residues. Germline values: CDR1 MDHEN, CDR2 SYDVKM. Variable domain in full (rest from reference TRBV28 and TRBJ2-5): DVKVTQSSRYLVKRTGEKVFLECVQDMDHENMFWYRQDPGLGLRLIYFSYDVKMKEKGDIPEGYSVSREKKERFSLILESASTNQTSMYLCASSPNPDRAFWETQYFGPGTRLLVL.

CDR3 in amino acids: CASSLVPRSNQPQHF. The DNA for the CDR3 is TGTGCCAGCAGCTTAGTCCCCCGCTCCAATCAGCCCCAGCATTTT. This chain connects TRBV11-2 to TRBJ1-5; no firm D call. V was cut by 1 base and J by 3 bases, with 10 bases left in between. There are 15 residues in the CDR3. The germline CDR1 and CDR2 sequences are SGHAT and FQNNGV. Using reference TRBV11-2 and TRBJ1-5 for the parts outside the CDR3, the full variable domain is EAGVAQSPRYKIIEKRQSVAFWCNPISGHATLYWYQQILGQGPKLLIQFQNNGVVDDSQLPKDRFSAERLKGVDSTLKIQPAKLEDSAVYLCASSLVPRSNQPQHFGDGTRLSIL.

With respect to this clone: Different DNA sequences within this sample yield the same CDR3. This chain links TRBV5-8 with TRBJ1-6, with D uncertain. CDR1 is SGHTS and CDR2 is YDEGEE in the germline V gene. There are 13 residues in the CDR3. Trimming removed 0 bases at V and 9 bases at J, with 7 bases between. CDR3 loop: CASSLGGLSPLHF. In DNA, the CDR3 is TGTGCCAGCAGCTTGGGCGGCCTTTCACCCCTCCACTTT. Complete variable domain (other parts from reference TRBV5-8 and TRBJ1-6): EAGVTQSPTHLIKTRGQQATLRCSPISGHTSVYWYQQALGLGLQFLLWYDEGEERNRGNFPPRFSGRQFPNYSSELNVNALELEDSALYLCASSLGGLSPLHFGNGTRLTVT.

For the CDR3, the DNA is TGTGCTAGTGGTTTGGACCCCGTTGAGTATGGCTACACCTTC. Translated, it gives CASGLDPVEYGYTF. The V call is TRBV12-5, the J call TRBJ1-2, with D unclear. This CDR3 has 14 amino acids. Germline assignment: CDR1 LGHNT and CDR2 FRNRAP. With 1 base removed from V and 5 bases from J, the gap between germline ends came to 11 bases.

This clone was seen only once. The CDR3 here is CAISEDVNTQYF. The CDR3 nucleotides are TGTGCCATCAGTGAGGACGTTAATACGCAGTATTTT. This chain links TRBV10-3 with TRBJ2-3; D uncertain. Trimming removed 2 bases at V and 7 bases at J, with 7 bases between. Germline lookup yields CDR1 ENHRY and CDR2 SYGVKD. This CDR3 is 12 amino acids long.

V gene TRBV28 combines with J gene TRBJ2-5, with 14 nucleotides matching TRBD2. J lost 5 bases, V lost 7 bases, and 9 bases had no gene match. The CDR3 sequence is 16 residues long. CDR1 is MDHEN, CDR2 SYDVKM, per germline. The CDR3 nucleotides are TGTGCCAGCACCCGGACTAGCGGGGGGATGGGGGAGACCCAGTACTTC. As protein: CASTRTSGGMGETQYF.

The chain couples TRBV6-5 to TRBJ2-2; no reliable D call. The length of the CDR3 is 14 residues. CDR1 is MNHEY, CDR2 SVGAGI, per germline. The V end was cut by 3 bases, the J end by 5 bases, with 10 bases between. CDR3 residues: CASSYGFATGELFF. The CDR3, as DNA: TGTGCCAGCAGTTATGGGTTTGCAACCGGGGAGCTGTTTTTT.

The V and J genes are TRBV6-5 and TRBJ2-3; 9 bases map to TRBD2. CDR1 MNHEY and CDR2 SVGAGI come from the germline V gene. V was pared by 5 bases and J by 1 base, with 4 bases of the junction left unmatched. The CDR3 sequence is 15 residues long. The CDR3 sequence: CASSPLAGRTDTQYF. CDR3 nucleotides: TGTGCCAGCAGTCCACTAGCGGGCCGCACAGATACGCAGTATTTT.

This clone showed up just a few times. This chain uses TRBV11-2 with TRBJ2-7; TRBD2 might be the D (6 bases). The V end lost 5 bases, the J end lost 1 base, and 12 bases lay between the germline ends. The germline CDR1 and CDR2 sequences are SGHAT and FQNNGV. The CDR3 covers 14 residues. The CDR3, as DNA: TGTGCCAGCAGCCCCTGGACTACATCCTACGAGCAGTACTTC. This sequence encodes CASSPWTTSYEQYF.

The CDR3 DNA sequence: TGCAGCGTTTCACAGGGGGCCACTGAAGCTTTCTTT. This translates into CSVSQGATEAFF. The gene calls are TRBV29-1 and TRBJ1-1; 9 nucleotides match TRBD1. With V trimmed by 5 bases and J by 4 bases, 2 bases remained unmatched. The germline gives CDR1 SQVTM, CDR2 ANQGSEA. The CDR3 covers 12 residues.

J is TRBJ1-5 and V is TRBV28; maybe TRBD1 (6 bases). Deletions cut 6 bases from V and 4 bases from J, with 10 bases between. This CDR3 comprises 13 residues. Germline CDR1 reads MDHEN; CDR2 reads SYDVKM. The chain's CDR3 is CASRGGGNQPQHF. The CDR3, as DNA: TGTGCCAGCAGAGGGGGGGGGAATCAGCCCCAGCATTTT.

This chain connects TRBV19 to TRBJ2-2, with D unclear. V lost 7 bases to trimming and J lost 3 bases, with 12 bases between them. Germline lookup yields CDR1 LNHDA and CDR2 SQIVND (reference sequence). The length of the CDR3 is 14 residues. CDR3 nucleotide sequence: TGTGCCAGTACCCCGGCAGGACACACCGGGGAGCTGTTTTTT. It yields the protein CASTPAGHTGELFF.

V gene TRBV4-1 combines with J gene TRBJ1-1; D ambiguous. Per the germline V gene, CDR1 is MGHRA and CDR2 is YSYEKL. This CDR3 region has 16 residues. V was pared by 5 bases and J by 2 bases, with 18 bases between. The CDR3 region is CASSTPPKVGNTEAFF. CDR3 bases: TGCGCCAGCAGCACGCCTCCCAAGGTGGGCAACACTGAAGCTTTCTTT.

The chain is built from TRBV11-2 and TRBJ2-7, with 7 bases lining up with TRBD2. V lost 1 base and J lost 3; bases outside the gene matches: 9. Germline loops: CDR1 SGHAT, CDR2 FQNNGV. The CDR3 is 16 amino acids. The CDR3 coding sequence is TGTGCCAGCAGCTTAGCTTCACCCAGGGACTACTACGAGCAGTACTTC. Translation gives CASSLASPRDYYEQYF.

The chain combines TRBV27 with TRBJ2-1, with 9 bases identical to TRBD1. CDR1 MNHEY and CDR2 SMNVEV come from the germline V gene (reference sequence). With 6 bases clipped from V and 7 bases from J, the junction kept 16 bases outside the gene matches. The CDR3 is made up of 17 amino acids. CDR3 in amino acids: CASRPTTGTGLRNEQFF. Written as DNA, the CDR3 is TGTGCCAGCAGGCCCACCACCGGGACAGGGTTGCGGAATGAGCAGTTCTTC.